This T cell receptor beta chain is drawn from a study of CD8 T cells in Susac syndrome. Study results and limitations: By the study's own acknowledgment, its TCR sequencing and HLA analysis included relatively few individuals.

Worth noting for this clonotype: The antigen remains unidentified.

With random hexamers, reverse transcription was performed on about 0.5 to 1 ug of RNA. An immunoSEQ multiplex PCR generated amplified TCR beta CDR3 products spanning 54 Vbeta and 13 Jbeta. TCRdb fed the immunoSEQ multiplex PCR reads into MiXCR, producing one record per CDR3 protein. Of about 210,000 distinct CDR3 sequences listed, 95% were seen once; the top ten hold 0.08% to 0.095%. The study used treatment-naive patients who had stable or active relapsing-remitting disease as multiple sclerosis controls. TEMRA cells were enriched by FACS, and CD4+ and CD8+ T cells were negatively isolated. CDR3 length equals 13 residues. CDR1 and CDR2 from the germline V gene are SGDLS and YYNGEE. The V end was cut by 0 bases, the J end by 8 bases, with 9 bases between.

The chain joins TRBV9 to TRBJ2-1; D is unresolved. Sequencing was carried out using CD4+ T cells from PBMCs. This receptor was identified in a human donor with multiple sclerosis. This CDR3 is CASSVALDDEQFF. CDR3 bases: TGTGCCAGCAGCGTAGCTCTGGATGATGAGCAGTTCTTC.